A single sample is the source of the 26 T cell receptor beta chains below, sequenced in a study of T cells in Graves' hyperthyroidism and ophthalmopathy. RNA transcripts provided the source from which TCR beta CDR3 regions were amplified. The HTBI primer set was used in a first-round RT-PCR of the TCR CDR3. TCRdb analysed the multiplex PCR reads with MiXCR anew, one entry per CDR3 protein. The sample shows about 400,000 distinct CDR3 sequences, about 16% of them seen only once. Sequencing was performed on blood. The receptors come from a woman between 55 and 75 years old with Graves' ophthalmopathy.

This clonotype came up many times. The genes are TRBV27 and TRBJ2-7; 7 bases line up with TRBD2. V was clipped by 2 bases and J by 7 bases; unmatched bases: 8. This CDR3 region has 14 residues. The germline CDR1 and CDR2 sequences are MNHEY and SMNVEV (reference sequence). In nucleotides, the CDR3 is TGTGCCAGCAGTTTAACGACTAGCCTCATGGAGCAGTACTTC. Its protein is CASSLTTSLMEQYF.

This clonotype was found a few times. The CDR3 loop is CASSLGAPQGPVTDTQYF. The CDR3 DNA reads TGTGCCAGCAGTTTAGGTGCCCCCCAGGGTCCCGTCACAGATACGCAGTATTTT. The chain employs TRBV12-3 or TRBV12-4 and TRBJ2-3; tentative D call: TRBD1 (5 bases). Deletions cut 1 base from V and 2 bases from J, with 19 bases between. The CDR3 sequence is 18 residues long.

This clonotype has a handful of counts. The chain carries TRBV5-6 and TRBJ2-7, with 9 bases fitting TRBD1. Germline CDR1 and CDR2: SGHDT and YYEEEE. The CDR3 totals 12 residues. V trimming: 7 bases; J trimming: 6 bases; junction bases outside the gene matches: 5. For the CDR3, the DNA is TGTGCCAGCCGACAGGGGGGTCTCGAGCAGTACTTC. Protein: CASRQGGLEQYF.

There are many counts of this clonotype. The genes are TRBV20-1 and TRBJ2-3, with D hard to call. Trimming pared 5 bases from V and 0 bases from J, leaving 15 bases between. Germline V gene data show CDR1 as DFQATT and CDR2 as SNEGSKA (reference sequence). This CDR3 has 15 amino acids. The CDR3: CSAASGKMSTDTQYF. The CDR3 coding sequence is TGCAGTGCTGCCTCTGGGAAGATGAGCACAGATACGCAGTATTTT.

At least ten counts were recorded for this clonotype. The V call is TRBV2, the J call TRBJ2-3; a weak D match, TRBD2 (7 bases). The CDR3 sequence is 14 residues long. Per the germline V gene, CDR1 is SNHLY and CDR2 is FYNNEI. V gave up 4 bases and J gave up 2 bases, with 10 bases separating them. The chain's CDR3 is CASSGGGPTDTQYF. In DNA form, the CDR3 reads TGTGCCAGCAGTGGGGGGGGGCCCACAGATACGCAGTATTTT.

Many counts were recorded for this clonotype. The chain couples TRBV12-3 or TRBV12-4 to TRBJ1-5; no clear D gene. Between the trimmed V and J ends, which lost 3 bases and 3 bases, there was a span of 6 bases. CDR3 length: 13 amino acids. The CDR3 region is CASSLRINQPQHF. DNA for the CDR3: TGTGCCAGCAGTTTGAGGATCAATCAGCCCCAGCATTTT.

V and J are TRBV15 and TRBJ1-4, with 8 bases identical to TRBD1. The CDR3 is made up of 15 amino acids. Germline loops: CDR1 LNHNV, CDR2 YYDKDF (reference sequence). After removal of 4 bases from V and 3 bases from J, the junction contained 4 bases not matched to a gene. The CDR3 region is CATSTLTGANEKLFF. In nucleotides, the CDR3 is TGTGCCACCAGCACCCTGACAGGGGCTAATGAAAAACTGTTTTTT.

This clonotype was detected many times. The V and J genes are TRBV13 and TRBJ2-1; 8 bases are shared with TRBD2. The CDR3 sequence is 18 residues long. Germline lookup yields CDR1 PRHDT and CDR2 FYEKMQ (reference sequence). V shed 7 bases and J 8 bases; nucleotides not matched to a gene: 22. The CDR3 DNA follows: TGTGCCAGCAAAAACTCGCCGGGACTAGGGATGACGTGGGATGAGCAGTTCTTC. This encodes CASKNSPGLGMTWDEQFF.

This clonotype was seen repeatedly, ten times or more. The chain recombines TRBV24-1 with TRBJ2-1, with D perhaps TRBD2 (5 bases). Germline V gives CDR1 KGHDR, CDR2 SFDVKD. This CDR3 region has 17 residues. V lost 4 bases to trimming and J lost 6 bases, with 21 bases between them. The CDR3 sequence: CATSDPTTQSSSNEQFF. The CDR3 region has the DNA TGTGCCACCAGTGACCCGACTACCCAATCTAGCAGCAATGAGCAGTTCTTC.

This clonotype was counted at least ten times. This chain uses TRBV18 with TRBJ2-7; D is ambiguous. Trimming shortened V by 2 bases and J by 4 bases, and 15 bases separated the two germline ends. Germline CDR1 reads KGHSH; CDR2 reads LQKENI. The CDR3 covers 15 residues. This CDR3 is CASSPDWASEYEQYF. The CDR3 coding sequence is TGTGCCAGCTCACCAGATTGGGCTAGTGAGTACGAGCAGTACTTC.

Ten or more counts support this clonotype. The chain employs TRBV5-1 and TRBJ2-3, with 10 positions matching TRBD2. J gave up 1 base and V 7 bases, and 6 bases lay outside the gene matches. In germline, CDR1 is SGHRS, CDR2 YFSETQ. The CDR3 length is 15 residues. The CDR3 nucleotides are TGCGCCAGCGAGGGGAGCGGGAGGGGCACAGATACGCAGTATTTT. Amino acid sequence: CASEGSGRGTDTQYF.

This clonotype showed up just a few times. The CDR3 nucleotides read TGTGCCAGCAGCCAAGATCTAAGAGCCCATGAGCAGTTCTTC. Its translation is CASSQDLRAHEQFF. The V call is TRBV4-2, the J call TRBJ2-1; D is ambiguous. This CDR3 region has 14 residues. Trimming took off 0 bases at V and 8 bases at J, with 11 bases between the two ends. Germline assignment: CDR1 LGHNA and CDR2 YNFKEQ.

This clonotype occurred a few times. V is TRBV5-6 and J is TRBJ2-2; possibly TRBD1 for D (5 bases). The CDR3 totals 13 residues. Germline CDR1 reads SGHDT; CDR2 reads YYEEEE. The germline V and J ends were trimmed by 1 base and 5 bases, with 6 bases remaining between them. The CDR3: CASSLPGTGELFF. DNA for the CDR3: TGTGCCAGCAGCTTGCCAGGGACCGGGGAGCTGTTTTTT.

This clonotype was recorded at least ten times. The chain is built from TRBV18 and TRBJ2-3, with D perhaps being TRBD1 or TRBD2 (5 bases each). Per germline, CDR1 KGHSH and CDR2 LQKENI. Trimming took 0 bases from V and 0 from J, leaving 7 bases between them. This CDR3 region has 15 residues. The CDR3 region is CASSPPWGSTDTQYF. The DNA of the CDR3 is TGTGCCAGCTCACCACCATGGGGGAGCACAGATACGCAGTATTTT.

The table lists this clonotype with a few counts. The chain employs TRBV12-3 or TRBV12-4 and TRBJ2-5; TRBD2 matches at 14 bases. V dropped 4 bases and J dropped 3; count of bases not matched to a gene: 1. There are 15 residues in the CDR3. DNA of the CDR3: TGTGCCAGCAGTTCGGGACTAGCGGGGGAAGAGACCCAGTACTTC. It is translated as CASSSGLAGEETQYF.

This clonotype was found many times. The V and J genes are TRBV7-2 and TRBJ1-2; D may be TRBD1 (5 bases). The V end lost 2 bases, the J end lost 4 bases, and 14 bases lay between the germline ends. CDR1 is SGHTA and CDR2 is FQGNSA in the germline V gene. This CDR3 is 15 amino acids long. The CDR3 region is CASSLFARGPYGYTF. The CDR3 DNA sequence: TGTGCCAGCAGCTTATTTGCACGGGGACCCTATGGCTACACCTTC.

This clonotype was observed at least ten times. The V call is TRBV28, the J call TRBJ2-1; unclear D gene. Germline assignment: CDR1 MDHEN and CDR2 SYDVKM. The CDR3 sequence is 12 residues long. V dropped 11 bases and J dropped 8 bases, with 16 bases sitting between them. The CDR3: CAGCRTSYEQFF. CDR3 DNA sequence: TGTGCCGGCTGTAGAACGTCCTATGAGCAGTTCTTC. Full variable domain (rest looked up from reference TRBV28 and TRBJ2-1): DVKVTQSSRYLVKRTGEKVFLECVQDMDHENMFWYRQDPGLGLRLIYFSYDVKMKEKGDIPEGYSVSREKKERFSLILESASTNQTSMYLCAGCRTSYEQFFGPGTRLTVL.

Ten or more counts support this clonotype. The chain couples TRBV7-8 to TRBJ2-7; 7 bases match TRBD2. The J segment lost 2 bases and the V segment lost 5 bases, leaving 21 bases of the junction unmatched. Per the germline V gene, CDR1 is SGHVS and CDR2 is FQNEAQ. The CDR3 runs 19 residues. DNA for the CDR3: TGTGCCAGCAGCCTGGGGAGGATAGCGGGTTATATAGGGGCCTACGAGCAGTACTTC. Protein: CASSLGRIAGYIGAYEQYF.

This clonotype was seen a few times. The V call is TRBV7-3, the J call TRBJ2-1; TRBD2 aligns across 7 bases. The J segment lost 5 bases and the V segment lost 4 bases, leaving 8 bases of the junction unmatched. The CDR3 consists of 15 residues. Germline V gene data show CDR1 as SGHTA and CDR2 as FQGTGA. CDR3 sequence reads: CASSSGPAGNNEQFF. The DNA for the CDR3 is TGTGCCAGCAGCTCGGGACCAGCGGGAAACAATGAGCAGTTCTTC.

This clonotype was recorded at least ten times. This chain links TRBV7-2 with TRBJ1-5, with TRBD1 as a possible D gene (5 bases). This CDR3 has 15 amino acids. Germline CDR1 SGHTA, CDR2 FQGNSA. The V gene lost 5 bases and the J gene lost 3 bases, with 14 bases spanning the gap. CDR3 residues: CASSLGGVANQPQHF. For the CDR3, the DNA is TGTGCCAGCAGCCTGGGGGGGGTCGCCAATCAGCCCCAGCATTTT.

This clonotype was observed many times. This chain links TRBV20-1 with TRBJ1-1; 7 bases are a match to TRBD1. CDR1 is DFQATT, CDR2 SNEGSKA, per germline (reference sequence). J lost 0 bases, V lost 2 bases, and 3 bases had no gene match. The CDR3 runs to 14 residues. The chain's CDR3 is CSARPGQVNTEAFF. In nucleotides, the CDR3 is TGCAGTGCTAGACCCGGACAGGTGAACACTGAAGCTTTCTTT.

There are many counts of this clonotype. The chain links TRBV7-9 to TRBJ2-5, with 7 bases lining up with TRBD2. The CDR3 spans 13 residues. CDR1 SEHNR and CDR2 FQNEAQ come from the germline V gene (reference sequence). Trimming removed 7 bases from V and 5 bases from J; junction bases left unmatched: 7. This CDR3 reads CASTQGGVETQYF. The CDR3 DNA follows: TGTGCCAGCACCCAGGGAGGGGTCGAGACCCAGTACTTC. Looking up the rest from reference TRBV7-9 and TRBJ2-5 gives the full variable domain: DTGVSQNPRHKITKRGQNVTFRCDPISEHNRLYWYRQTLGQGPEFLTYFQNEAQLEKSRLLSDRFSAERPKGSFSTLEIQRTEQGDSAMYLCASTQGGVETQYFGPGTRLLVL.

This clonotype has at least ten counts. The rearrangement joins TRBV20-1 to TRBJ2-5, with TRBD1 matching 7 bases. From germline, CDR1 is DFQATT and CDR2 SNEGSKA (reference sequence). This CDR3 has 14 residues. After removal of 6 bases from V and 5 bases from J, the junction contained 12 bases not matched to a gene. The CDR3 nucleotides read TGCAGTGCAAACTTCCCAGGGGGATCGGAGACCCAGTACTTC. Protein product: CSANFPGGSETQYF.

The chain is built from TRBV10-3 and TRBJ2-7; 7 bases agree with TRBD2. With V trimmed by 8 bases and J by 4 bases, 11 bases remained unmatched. CDR1 and CDR2 from the germline V gene are ENHRY and SYGVKD. The CDR3 is 14 amino acids. The DNA of the CDR3 is TGTGCCATCTCCGCGGGGGTCGGGATTTACGAGCAGTACTTC. Translating gives CAISAGVGIYEQYF.

This clonotype was seen a handful of times. The chain uses TRBV7-2 and TRBJ2-5; 8 nucleotides agree with TRBD1. Per germline, CDR1 SGHTA and CDR2 FQGNSA. This CDR3 is built from 14 residues. V shed 4 bases and J 5 bases; nucleotides not matched to a gene: 6. The CDR3 nucleotides are TGTGCCAGCAGCTCCCCAGGGGGCGTTGAGACCCAGTACTTC. Its translation is CASSSPGGVETQYF.

This clonotype was recorded many times. In DNA form, the CDR3 reads TGTGCCAGCAGCAAAGGACAGGGGGTCCGCAATCAGCCCCAGCATTTT. The encoded protein is CASSKGQGVRNQPQHF. The gene calls are TRBV7-8 and TRBJ1-5; 10 positions agree with TRBD1. The J segment lost 2 bases and the V segment lost 5 bases, leaving 6 bases of the junction unmatched. The CDR3 is made up of 16 amino acids. Germline lookup yields CDR1 SGHVS and CDR2 FQNEAQ.